These 30 T cell receptor beta chains came from one sample sequenced in a study of cytotoxic CD8 clonotypes in ibrutinib-treated CLL. Sequencing was performed with immunoSEQ multiplex PCR; in TCRdb, only in-frame clones are kept and a portion is missing. The profile shows about 270,000 clones, 65% to 85% of them singletons. Material: PBMCs, obtained at disease progression, from a patient treated with ibrutinib. The origin of the receptors is a human donor with chronic lymphocytic leukemia.

The gene calls are TRBV28 and TRBJ1-5, with D possibly being TRBD1 (5 bases). CDR3 length equals 16 residues. V lost 2 bases and J 6 bases, leaving 17 bases between the germline ends. From germline, CDR1 is MDHEN and CDR2 SYDVKM. CDR3 bases: TGTGCCAGCAGTTTAGGAGAGGGACGGTGGGTTCAGCCCCAGCATTTT. Translation gives CASSLGEGRWVQPQHF.

The gene calls are TRBV19 and TRBJ1-2; no clear D. The V gene's germline CDR1 is LNHDA and CDR2 SQIVND (reference sequence). The ends were cut back, 7 bases at V and 4 bases at J, with 13 bases in the middle. The CDR3 contains 13 residues. The chain's CDR3 is CASTVEGSYGYTF. The DNA of the CDR3 is TGTGCCAGTACCGTAGAAGGGTCCTATGGCTACACCTTC.

The V gene is TRBV5-1, the J gene TRBJ1-1; D not resolved. Trimming left V 0 bases short and J 7 bases short, with 10 bases between. Germline V CDR1 and CDR2: SGHRS, YFSETQ. The CDR3 loop spans 13 amino acids. The CDR3 reads CASSLAGRNEAFF. As DNA, the CDR3 is TGCGCCAGCAGCTTGGCCGGACGGAATGAAGCTTTCTTT.

This chain links TRBV10-3 with TRBJ1-2, with no clear D. The CDR3 is 15 amino acids. V lost 2 bases to trimming and J lost 1 base, with 11 bases between them. The V gene's germline CDR1 is ENHRY and CDR2 SYGVKD. The DNA of the CDR3 is TGTGCCATCAGTGAGCCGGCCGGGATTAACTATGGCTACACCTTC. It is translated as CAISEPAGINYGYTF.

The V gene is TRBV5-1, the J gene TRBJ1-1; D is ambiguous. The CDR3 length is 13 residues. V was pared by 4 bases and J by 0 bases, with 7 bases between. Germline assignment: CDR1 SGHRS and CDR2 YFSETQ. In DNA, the CDR3 is TGCGCCAGCAGCGAGGTTATGAACACTGAAGCTTTCTTT. Its protein product is CASSEVMNTEAFF.

This rearrangement joins TRBV10-3 to TRBJ2-5; tentatively, D is TRBD2 (5 bases). The CDR3 length is 13 residues. Germline V CDR1 and CDR2: ENHRY, SYGVKD. Between the trimmed V and J ends, which lost 8 bases and 3 bases, there was a span of 13 bases. The CDR3 DNA reads as TGTGCCATCTCATGGGAGTTGAAAGAGACCCAGTACTTC. Amino acids: CAISWELKETQYF.

The rearrangement joins TRBV20-1 to TRBJ2-5, with D unresolved. Germline loops: CDR1 DFQATT, CDR2 SNEGSKA (reference sequence). Trimming pared 6 bases from V and 0 bases from J, leaving 2 bases between. The CDR3 covers 10 residues. CDR3 bases: TGCAGTGCACACCAAGAGACCCAGTACTTC. As protein: CSAHQETQYF.

This chain connects TRBV7-9 to TRBJ1-1, with 7 bases matching TRBD1. Germline CDR1 SEHNR, CDR2 FQNEAQ (reference sequence). CDR3 length: 16 amino acids. The J segment lost 1 base and the V segment lost 4 bases, leaving 9 bases of the junction unmatched. In nucleotides, the CDR3 is TGTGCCAGCAGCTCGGATTCCGGGACAGCGAACACTGAAGCTTTCTTT. Translating gives CASSSDSGTANTEAFF.

The chain joins TRBV15 to TRBJ2-7, with 9 bases lining up with TRBD1. The germline gives CDR1 LNHNV, CDR2 YYDKDF (reference sequence). This CDR3 comprises 15 residues. Trimming took 4 bases from V and 3 from J; bases not matched to a gene: 7. CDR3 sequence: CATSILPGQGYEQYF. CDR3 nucleotides: TGTGCCACCAGCATTCTACCGGGACAGGGCTACGAGCAGTACTTC.

This chain joins TRBV11-2 and TRBJ2-7; D perhaps matches TRBD2 (5 bases). There are 15 residues in the CDR3. Germline V gives CDR1 SGHAT, CDR2 FQNNGV. Trimming took 0 bases from V and 3 from J, leaving 12 bases between them. In DNA form, the CDR3 reads TGTGCCAGCAGCTTAGATAGGGTCGGGGACTACGAGCAGTACTTC. Its translation: CASSLDRVGDYEQYF.

The chain couples TRBV27 to TRBJ2-3; D unclear. This CDR3 region has 16 residues. CDR1 MNHEY and CDR2 SMNVEV come from the germline V gene (reference sequence). The V and J ends lost 4 bases and 0 bases respectively, with 14 bases between them. The CDR3 here is CASSSIALRSTDTQYF. CDR3 sequence (DNA): TGTGCCAGCAGTTCCATAGCCCTACGTAGCACAGATACGCAGTATTTT.

V is TRBV7-8 and J is TRBJ2-7, with D uncertain. Trimming removed 0 bases from V and 3 bases from J, with 3 bases in between. Germline CDR1 is SGHVS and CDR2 is FQNEAQ. This CDR3 has 12 residues. The CDR3 loop is CASSLALYEQYF. In nucleotides, the CDR3 is TGTGCCAGCAGCTTAGCCCTCTACGAGCAGTACTTC.

The chain employs TRBV9 and TRBJ2-1; D not resolved. The CDR3 has 14 residues. Germline lookup yields CDR1 SGDLS and CDR2 YYNGEE. Trimming took off 0 bases at V and 8 bases at J, with 12 bases between the two ends. The DNA for the CDR3 is TGTGCCAGCAGCGTAGTGGGCTCTATCTATGAGCAGTTCTTC. It yields the protein CASSVVGSIYEQFF.

This chain links TRBV19 with TRBJ2-1, with TRBD2 matching over 12 bases. V shed 7 bases, J shed 8 bases, and the junction held 3 bases outside the gene matches. From germline, CDR1 is LNHDA and CDR2 SQIVND (reference sequence). The CDR3 is 13 residues long. The CDR3 reads CASTSGGAYEQFF. CDR3 bases: TGTGCCAGTACTAGCGGGGGGGCTTATGAGCAGTTCTTC.

The rearrangement uses TRBV5-1 and TRBJ2-1, with D maybe TRBD1 (5 bases). The CDR3 runs to 12 residues. V lost 3 bases and J 12 bases, leaving 13 bases between the germline ends. CDR1 and CDR2 (germline): SGHRS, YFSETQ. The CDR3 region is CASSSPGLGQFF. DNA for the CDR3: TGCGCCAGCAGCTCTCCAGGGCTTGGGCAGTTCTTC.

The chain is built from TRBV19 and TRBJ2-2, with 8 bases that match TRBD2. This CDR3 has 15 amino acids. V trimming: 7 bases; J trimming: 3 bases; junction bases outside the gene matches: 7. Germline CDR1 is LNHDA and CDR2 is SQIVND (reference sequence). CDR3: CASKRKAGDTGELFF. In DNA form, the CDR3 reads TGTGCCAGTAAGCGTAAAGCGGGAGACACCGGGGAGCTGTTTTTT.

The chain is built from TRBV6-1 and TRBJ1-1; D is ambiguous. The germline V gene encodes CDR1 MNHNS and CDR2 SASEGT. The CDR3 is made up of 13 amino acids. V was cut by 4 bases and J by 3 bases, with 9 bases left in between. CDR3 sequence reads: CASSVVSDTEAFF. In DNA form, the CDR3 reads TGTGCCAGCAGTGTTGTGTCGGACACTGAAGCTTTCTTT.

The CDR3: CASSQAVDYYGYTF. The DNA of the CDR3 is TGCGCCAGCAGCCAAGCCGTAGACTACTATGGCTACACCTTC. The chain recombines TRBV4-1 with TRBJ1-2; D unresolved. Trimming removed 1 base at V and 3 bases at J, with 9 bases between. Germline CDR1 MGHRA, CDR2 YSYEKL. The CDR3 loop spans 14 amino acids.

The chain uses TRBV29-1 and TRBJ1-1; 7 bases fit TRBD1. The CDR3 totals 13 residues. The germline CDR1 and CDR2 sequences are SQVTM and ANQGSEA. V lost 4 bases and J lost 4; bases outside the gene matches: 6. DNA for the CDR3: TGCAGCGTTGCGAAACAGGGGCGCACTGAAGCTTTCTTT. It translates to CSVAKQGRTEAFF.

This clone has more than one count but fewer than ten. The chain has TRBV7-2 and TRBJ2-7, with TRBD2 as a possible D gene (6 bases). CDR3 length equals 15 residues. From germline, CDR1 is SGHTA and CDR2 FQGNSA. V dropped 4 bases and J dropped 2 bases, with 15 bases sitting between them. The CDR3 DNA reads as TGTGCCAGCAGCTCGGGACTCCCACACACCTACGAGCAGTACTTC. Translated: CASSSGLPHTYEQYF.

This chain uses TRBV6-6 with TRBJ2-3; 13 bases match TRBD2. Germline lookup yields CDR1 MNHNY and CDR2 SVGAGI (reference sequence). V trimming: 5 bases; J trimming: 6 bases; junction bases outside the gene matches: 5. The CDR3 is 15 amino acids. The CDR3 protein is CASSPTSGGADTQYF. CDR3 DNA: TGTGCCAGCAGTCCCACTAGCGGGGGGGCGGATACGCAGTATTTT.

The chain combines TRBV11-2 with TRBJ2-7; D is undetermined. The CDR3 runs 15 residues. Trimming took off 5 bases at V and 1 base at J, with 15 bases between the two ends. CDR1 is SGHAT and CDR2 is FQNNGV in the germline V gene. The CDR3 spells CASSPLRVASYEQYF. CDR3 nucleotides: TGTGCCAGCAGCCCCCTCAGAGTGGCGTCCTACGAGCAGTACTTC.

V gene TRBV2 combines with J gene TRBJ2-7, with D perhaps matching TRBD2 (6 bases). Germline V gene data show CDR1 as SNHLY and CDR2 as FYNNEI. V lost 6 bases and J 5 bases, leaving 8 bases between the germline ends. The CDR3 contains 11 residues. This CDR3 is CASSRRDEQYF. DNA of the CDR3: TGTGCCAGCAGCCGGAGGGACGAGCAGTACTTC.

The chain combines TRBV6-5 with TRBJ2-7; TRBD2 matches 7 bases. Per the germline V gene, CDR1 is MNHEY and CDR2 is SVGAGI. The junction had 12 bases not matched to a gene; V was cut back by 4 bases and J by 3 bases. The length of the CDR3 is 16 residues. The CDR3 here is CASSSPQAGSFYEQYF. The CDR3 coding sequence is TGTGCCAGCAGTTCTCCGCAAGCGGGAAGTTTCTACGAGCAGTACTTC.

This chain joins TRBV27 and TRBJ1-2; 7 nucleotides match TRBD1. Germline loops: CDR1 MNHEY, CDR2 SMNVEV (reference sequence). V lost 6 bases and J lost 1; bases outside the gene matches: 8. This CDR3 is 15 amino acids long. This chain's CDR3 is CASSRQGWGNYGYTF. In DNA, the CDR3 is TGTGCCAGCAGCCGACAGGGATGGGGTAACTATGGCTACACCTTC.

This chain connects TRBV28 to TRBJ2-1, with D perhaps matching TRBD2 (7 bases). The CDR3 loop spans 13 amino acids. The V gene's germline CDR1 is MDHEN and CDR2 SYDVKM. V gave up 7 bases and J gave up 5 bases, with 12 bases separating them. The CDR3 nucleotides are TGTGCCAGCACCACCGGGGGGCACAATGAGCAGTTCTTC. The encoded protein is CASTTGGHNEQFF.

This clone was seen a handful of times. The rearrangement links TRBV18 to TRBJ1-6; D unresolved. This CDR3 comprises 16 residues. V dropped 5 bases and J dropped 6 bases, with 17 bases sitting between them. CDR1 and CDR2 (germline): KGHSH, LQKENI. In DNA form, the CDR3 reads TGTGCCAGCTCAACAATAAGGTGGCGGGGTAATTCACCCCTCCACTTT. This translates into CASSTIRWRGNSPLHF.

This chain links TRBV11-2 with TRBJ2-1; tentatively, D is TRBD1 or TRBD2 (7 bases each). The CDR3 covers 15 residues. Germline CDR1 is SGHAT and CDR2 is FQNNGV. V shed 3 bases and J shed 6 bases, with 15 bases lying between them. The CDR3, as DNA: TGTGCCAGCAGCTTCAGCGGGAACAGGGGCAATGAGCAGTTCTTC. Translated, it gives CASSFSGNRGNEQFF. Complete variable domain (other parts from reference TRBV11-2 and TRBJ2-1): EAGVAQSPRYKIIEKRQSVAFWCNPISGHATLYWYQQILGQGPKLLIQFQNNGVVDDSQLPKDRFSAERLKGVDSTLKIQPAKLEDSAVYLCASSFSGNRGNEQFFGPGTRLTVL.

The rearrangement uses TRBV19 and TRBJ2-2; D not certain. Germline V CDR1 and CDR2: LNHDA, SQIVND (reference sequence). The CDR3 length is 15 residues. V lost 2 bases to trimming and J lost 0 bases, with 7 bases between them. In DNA, the CDR3 is TGTGCCAGTAGTATAATGAGGCCGAACACCGGGGAGCTGTTTTTT. This translates into CASSIMRPNTGELFF.

The V gene is TRBV9, the J gene TRBJ2-3; TRBD2 aligns across 15 bases. Germline CDR1 reads SGDLS; CDR2 reads YYNGEE. The CDR3 runs to 17 residues. With V trimmed by 3 bases and J by 1 base, 3 bases remained unmatched. The CDR3: CASSAGLAGGRTDTQYF. The CDR3 DNA follows: TGTGCCAGCAGCGCGGGACTAGCGGGAGGTCGCACAGATACGCAGTATTTT.